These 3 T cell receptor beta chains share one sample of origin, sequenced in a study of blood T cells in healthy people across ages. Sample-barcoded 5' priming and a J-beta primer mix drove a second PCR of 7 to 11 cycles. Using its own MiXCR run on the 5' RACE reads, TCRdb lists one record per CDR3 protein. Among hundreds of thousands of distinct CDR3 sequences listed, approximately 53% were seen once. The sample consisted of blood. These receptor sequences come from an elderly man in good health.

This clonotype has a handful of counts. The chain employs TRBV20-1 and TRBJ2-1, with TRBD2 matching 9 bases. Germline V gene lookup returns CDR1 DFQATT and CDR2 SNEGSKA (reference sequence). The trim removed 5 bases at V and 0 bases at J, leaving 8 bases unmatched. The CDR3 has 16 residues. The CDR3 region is CSAGPAGGSSYNEQFF. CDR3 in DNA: TGCAGTGCTGGGCCAGCGGGAGGATCCTCCTACAATGAGCAGTTCTTC.

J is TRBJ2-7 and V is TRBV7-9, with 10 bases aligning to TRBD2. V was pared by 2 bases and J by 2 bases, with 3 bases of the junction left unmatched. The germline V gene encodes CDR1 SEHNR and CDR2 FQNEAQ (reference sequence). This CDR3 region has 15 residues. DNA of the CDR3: TGTGCCAGCAGCTTAACAACTAGCGGGACCTACGAGCAGTACTTC. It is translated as CASSLTTSGTYEQYF.

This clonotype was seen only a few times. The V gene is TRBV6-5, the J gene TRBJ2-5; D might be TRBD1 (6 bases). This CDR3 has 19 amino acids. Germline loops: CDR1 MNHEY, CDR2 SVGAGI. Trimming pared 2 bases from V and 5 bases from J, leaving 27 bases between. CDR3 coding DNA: TGTGCCAGCAGTTACGGAGGAGCAGGGGCTTCCTCCAAGCGGGAGACCCAGTACTTC. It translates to CASSYGGAGASSKRETQYF.